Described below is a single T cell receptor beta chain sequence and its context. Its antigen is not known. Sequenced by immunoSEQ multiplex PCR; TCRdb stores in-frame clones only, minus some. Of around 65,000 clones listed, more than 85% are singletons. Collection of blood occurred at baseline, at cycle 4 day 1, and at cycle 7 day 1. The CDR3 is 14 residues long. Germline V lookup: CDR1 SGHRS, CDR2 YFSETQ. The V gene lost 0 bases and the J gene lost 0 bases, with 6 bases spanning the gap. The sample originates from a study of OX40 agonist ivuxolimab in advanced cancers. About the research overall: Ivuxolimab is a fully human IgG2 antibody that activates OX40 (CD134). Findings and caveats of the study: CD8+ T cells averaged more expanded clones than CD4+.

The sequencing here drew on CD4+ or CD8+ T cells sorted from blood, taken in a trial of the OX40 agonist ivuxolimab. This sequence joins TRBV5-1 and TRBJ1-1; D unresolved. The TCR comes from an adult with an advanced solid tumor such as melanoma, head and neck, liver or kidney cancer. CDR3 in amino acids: CASSLGSMNTEAFF. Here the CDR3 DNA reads TGCGCCAGCAGCTTGGGCAGCATGAACACTGAAGCTTTCTTT.